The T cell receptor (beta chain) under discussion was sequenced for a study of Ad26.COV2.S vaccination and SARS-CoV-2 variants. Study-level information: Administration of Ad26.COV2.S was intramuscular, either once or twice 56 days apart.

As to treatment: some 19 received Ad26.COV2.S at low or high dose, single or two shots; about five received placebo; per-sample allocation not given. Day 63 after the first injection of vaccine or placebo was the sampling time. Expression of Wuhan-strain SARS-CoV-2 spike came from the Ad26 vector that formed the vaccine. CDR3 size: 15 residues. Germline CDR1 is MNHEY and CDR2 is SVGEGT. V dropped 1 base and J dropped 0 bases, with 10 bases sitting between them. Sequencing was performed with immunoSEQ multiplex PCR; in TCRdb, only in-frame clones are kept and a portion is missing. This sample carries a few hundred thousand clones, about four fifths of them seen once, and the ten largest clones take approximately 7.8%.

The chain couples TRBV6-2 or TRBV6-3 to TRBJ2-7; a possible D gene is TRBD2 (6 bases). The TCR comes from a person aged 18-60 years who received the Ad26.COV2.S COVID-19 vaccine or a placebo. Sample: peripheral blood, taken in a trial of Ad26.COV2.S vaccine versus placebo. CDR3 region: CASSYWPSDSYEQYF. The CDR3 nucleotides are TGTGCCAGCAGTTACTGGCCTAGCGACTCCTACGAGCAGTACTTC.